A selection of T cell receptor beta chains follows, all from one sample in a study of Graves' ophthalmopathy and Graves' hyperthyroidism. TCRdb called the multiplex PCR reads again in MiXCR, with one record for every CDR3 protein. The data contain 300,000 to 350,000 distinct CDR3 sequences, roughly a sixth of them singletons. The sequencing input was peripheral blood. All receptors come from an adult man with Graves' ophthalmopathy. Both conserved end residues are part of each CDR3. D genes are given only for firm matches. Size is stated for part of the rows, as once, few or many counts, or as a class when the clone is expanded.

v_gene	abundance	d_gene	j_gene	CDR3aa	CDR3nt
TRBV4-1	many	TRBD2	TRBJ2-7	CASSRGLARDYEQYF	TGCGCCAGCAGTCGAGGACTAGCGCGAGACTACGAGCAGTACTTC
TRBV2	NA	TRBD2	TRBJ2-7	CASSPTSGNVPNSYEQYF	TGTGCCAGCAGCCCGACTAGCGGGAACGTCCCTAACTCCTACGAGCAGTACTTC
TRBV2	many	NA	TRBJ1-2	CASSEGASWGYTF	TGTGCCAGCAGTGAAGGGGCCAGTTGGGGCTACACCTTC
TRBV20-1	many	TRBD1	TRBJ2-7	CSARPTIGQGVSYEQYF	TGCAGTGCTAGACCTACTATAGGACAGGGGGTTTCCTACGAGCAGTACTTC
TRBV6-1	many	NA	TRBJ2-2	CASSDPGTLNTGELFF	TGTGCCAGCAGTGATCCCGGGACATTGAACACCGGGGAGCTGTTTTTT
TRBV20-1	NA	NA	TRBJ1-1	CSAGLRGRDTEAFF	TGCAGTGCTGGCCTCAGGGGTAGGGACACTGAAGCTTTCTTT
TRBV6-1	NA	NA	TRBJ1-5	CASMMEGNQPQHF	TGTGCCAGCATGATGGAGGGCAATCAGCCCCAGCATTTT
TRBV4-2	few	TRBD1	TRBJ2-7	CASSHESGGPYEQYF	TGTGCCAGCAGCCACGAGTCAGGGGGCCCCTACGAGCAGTACTTC
TRBV28	NA	TRBD1	TRBJ1-1	CASSFDRGRFAEAFF	TGTGCCAGCAGTTTTGACAGGGGGCGCTTCGCTGAAGCTTTCTTT
TRBV6-1	many	TRBD2	TRBJ2-2	CASRKGLAGTGELFF	TGTGCCAGCAGAAAGGGACTAGCGGGAACCGGGGAGCTGTTTTTT
TRBV6-5	few	NA	TRBJ1-1	CASGYSGRGSTEAFF	TGTGCCAGCGGTTACTCAGGCAGGGGAAGCACTGAAGCTTTCTTT
TRBV13	once	TRBD1	TRBJ1-6	CASSSTGSSQNSPLHF	TGTGCCAGCAGCTCGACAGGGTCGTCTCAGAATTCACCCCTCCACTTT
TRBV11-2	many	TRBD1	TRBJ1-5	CASSSDRGSQQPQHF	TGTGCCAGCAGCTCAGACAGGGGCAGCCAGCAGCCCCAGCATTTT
TRBV28	many	NA	TRBJ2-7	CASSFEVGTYEQYF	TGTGCCAGCAGTTTTGAGGTGGGGACCTACGAGCAGTACTTC
TRBV10-3	many	NA	TRBJ1-1	CAISGGSSTFRDTEAFF	TGTGCCATCAGTGGGGGCTCTTCAACATTCCGGGACACTGAAGCTTTCTTT
TRBV20-1	many	NA	TRBJ2-7	CSARDRAKTYEQYF	TGCAGTGCTAGAGATCGGGCCAAGACCTACGAGCAGTACTTC
TRBV30	many	TRBD1	TRBJ1-5	CALRQGRLQPQHF	TGTGCCTTGCGACAGGGGAGACTCCAGCCCCAGCATTTT
TRBV7-3	few	TRBD1	TRBJ2-5	CASSSGGQGSTETQYF	TGTGCCAGCAGCTCAGGGGGACAGGGGAGTACAGAGACCCAGTACTTC
TRBV28	NA	TRBD2	TRBJ2-5	CATIRAGAIQETQYF	TGTGCCACGATCAGGGCGGGAGCGATACAAGAGACCCAGTACTTC
TRBV28	NA	TRBD2	TRBJ2-7	CASQVLGLAGVLYF	TGTGCCAGCCAGGTCTTGGGACTAGCGGGAGTATTGTACTTC
TRBV5-1	many	NA	TRBJ1-1	CASVSVGGDTEAFF	TGCGCCAGCGTGTCGGTAGGGGGGGACACTGAAGCTTTCTTT
TRBV19	many	TRBD1	TRBJ2-7	CASSILPGQIYEQYF	TGTGCCAGTAGTATCCTACCGGGACAGATCTACGAGCAGTACTTC
TRBV12-3/TRBV12-4	many	NA	TRBJ1-2	CASSSYRVGYTF	TGTGCCAGCAGTTCCTACAGGGTTGGCTACACCTTC
TRBV20-1	many	TRBD2	TRBJ2-5	CSAITSGSETQYF	TGCAGTGCTATTACTAGCGGGAGTGAGACCCAGTACTTC
TRBV29-1	many	NA	TRBJ2-7	CSVEEAYEQYF	TGCAGCGTTGAGGAGGCCTACGAGCAGTACTTC
TRBV20-1	many	TRBD2	TRBJ2-5	CSAQTSGTYQETQYF	TGCAGTGCCCAAACTAGCGGGACGTACCAAGAGACCCAGTACTTC
TRBV10-3	many	NA	TRBJ2-5	CAISVGQLETQYF	TGTGCCATCAGTGTGGGGCAGTTGGAGACCCAGTACTTC
TRBV27	many	NA	TRBJ2-7	CASSPDLTGRYEQYF	TGTGCCAGCAGTCCTGACCTGACAGGGAGGTACGAGCAGTACTTC
TRBV10-1	NA	NA	TRBJ2-2	CASSEGGHGELFF	TGCGCCAGCAGTGAAGGAGGGCACGGGGAGCTGTTTTTT
TRBV11-1	few	TRBD1	TRBJ1-5	CASSLRTGERNQPQHF	TGTGCCAGCAGCTTAAGGACAGGGGAACGGAATCAGCCCCAGCATTTT
TRBV5-1	many	NA	TRBJ1-6	CASSLGLGQGNSPLHF	TGCGCCAGCAGCTTAGGGCTGGGACAAGGGAATTCACCCCTCCACTTT
TRBV6-5	NA	NA	TRBJ2-7	CASSFKGRGPYEQYF	TGTGCCAGCAGTTTTAAGGGACGGGGGCCCTACGAGCAGTACTTC
TRBV29-1	NA	TRBD1	TRBJ2-7	CSGGQGVNEQYF	TGCAGCGGGGGACAGGGGGTGAACGAGCAGTACTTC
TRBV29-1	many	NA	TRBJ1-1	CSVATGFTEAFF	TGCAGCGTTGCCACAGGATTCACTGAAGCTTTCTTT
TRBV29-1	many	NA	TRBJ2-7	CSVVEGLLYEQYF	TGCAGCGTTGTGGAGGGATTGCTCTACGAGCAGTACTTC
TRBV30	many	NA	TRBJ2-7	CASTDPSGSYEQYF	TGTGCCTCGACCGACCCATCCGGATCATACGAGCAGTACTTC
TRBV6-2/TRBV6-3	few	NA	TRBJ2-4	CASSYGLVLAKNIQYF	TGTGCCAGCAGTTACGGTCTGGTCCTAGCCAAAAACATTCAGTACTTC
TRBV7-9	many	TRBD1	TRBJ2-7	CASSSGGEHEQYF	TGTGCCAGCAGCTCAGGGGGCGAGCACGAGCAGTACTTC
TRBV11-2	many	TRBD2	TRBJ2-5	CASSLVVGGGPQETQYF	TGTGCCAGCAGCTTAGTGGTTGGCGGGGGGCCCCAAGAGACCCAGTACTTC
TRBV15	many	NA	TRBJ2-2	CATSRVGGQLGELFF	TGTGCCACCAGCAGAGTGGGGGGACAGCTCGGGGAGCTGTTTTTT
TRBV11-1	many	NA	TRBJ2-7	CASSLEGKRYEQYF	TGTGCCAGCAGCTTAGAGGGGAAACGCTACGAGCAGTACTTC
TRBV20-1	many	TRBD2	TRBJ2-5	CSARSPWGGEETQYF	TGCAGTGCTAGATCCCCATGGGGAGGGGAAGAGACCCAGTACTTC
TRBV20-1	NA	NA	TRBJ1-6	CSARDLSTPNSPLHF	TGCAGTGCTAGAGATTTAAGTACTCCAAATTCACCCCTCCACTTT
TRBV7-8	NA	NA	TRBJ2-7	CASSLPGVAYEQYF	TGTGCCAGCAGCTTACCGGGGGTTGCCTACGAGCAGTACTTC
TRBV6-2/TRBV6-3	many	NA	TRBJ1-1	CASTLPPAEAFF	TGTGCCAGCACCCTACCCCCTGCTGAAGCTTTCTTT
TRBV3-1	NA	NA	TRBJ1-3	CASSPGPVGSGNTIYF	TGTGCCAGCAGCCCGGGACCCGTAGGGTCTGGAAACACCATATATTTT
TRBV7-2	many	NA	TRBJ1-1	CASSLVGVNTEAFF	TGTGCCAGCAGCTTAGTTGGGGTTAACACTGAAGCTTTCTTT
TRBV7-2	many	NA	TRBJ1-2	CASSSNPLGGYTF	TGTGCCAGCAGCTCGAACCCCCTGGGTGGCTACACCTTC
TRBV12-3/TRBV12-4	many	NA	TRBJ2-2	CASSLDSTNTGELFF	TGTGCCAGCAGTTTAGACTCCACGAACACCGGGGAGCTGTTTTTT
TRBV10-3	NA	NA	TRBJ2-7	CAIRGRESSYEQYF	TGTGCCATCAGGGGGAGAGAATCCTCCTACGAGCAGTACTTC
TRBV4-1	many	NA	TRBJ2-5	CASSQVPTGETQYF	TGCGCCAGCAGCCAAGTTCCCACAGGGGAGACCCAGTACTTC
TRBV20-1	many	NA	TRBJ1-2	CSARETRGARRHGYTF	TGCAGTGCTAGAGAAACCCGGGGGGCGCGTCGTCATGGCTACACCTTC
TRBV6-2/TRBV6-3	many	TRBD2	TRBJ2-5	CASSQWGGEETQYF	TGTGCCAGCAGTCAGTGGGGAGGGGAGGAGACCCAGTACTTC
TRBV5-5	NA	NA	TRBJ1-2	CASSLATANYGYIF	TGTGCCAGCAGCTTGGCGACAGCTAACTATGGCTACATCTTC
TRBV24-1	NA	NA	TRBJ1-1	CATSDQMNTEAFF	TGTGCCACCAGTGATCAGATGAACACTGAAGCTTTCTTT
TRBV19	many	NA	TRBJ2-7	CASSPNPGQASYEQYF	TGTGCCAGTAGTCCAAACCCCGGACAAGCTTCCTACGAGCAGTACTTC
TRBV28	many	NA	TRBJ1-2	CATISTVGHGYTF	TGTGCCACAATATCGACAGTGGGACATGGCTACACCTTC
TRBV9	many	TRBD2	TRBJ2-7	CASSVGGGLYEQYF	TGTGCCAGCAGCGTAGGGGGAGGGCTCTACGAGCAGTACTTC
TRBV6-1	many	NA	TRBJ1-2	CATWGDGKKF	TGTGCCACTTGGGGGGATGGGAAAAAATTC